This TCR beta chain was captured in a study of pediatric ulcerative colitis. Sequencing used immunoSEQ multiplex PCR; TCRdb keeps in-frame clones, though not all of them. The sample consists of approximately 60,000 clones, about nine tenths of them appearing once. The V gene's germline CDR1 is SGHTA and CDR2 FQGNSA. V was clipped by 1 base and J by 4 bases, with 3 bases between them. The CDR3 sequence is 12 residues long. The chain is built from TRBV7-2 and TRBJ2-3; no clear D. Sequences were obtained from blood. The receptor was derived from a boy aged 5-17 years with severe ulcerative colitis. The CDR3 here is CASSLVPDTQYF. CDR3 nucleotides: TGTGCCAGCAGCTTAGTCCCAGATACGCAGTATTTT.